These 10 T cell receptor beta chains came from one sample sequenced in a study of identical twins. TCRdb processed the 5' RACE reads anew with MiXCR; each CDR3 protein has one entry. The sample yields 350,000 to 600,000 distinct CDR3 sequences, 13% to 15% seen once. This sample also appeared in a second study, on yellow fever vaccine responses in identical twins.

The sequencing input was CD4+ T cells sorted from blood. Receptors originate from a woman aged 18-30 years in good health.

This clonotype was detected only a few times. This chain's CDR3 is CASSVGLASYNEQFF. The CDR3, as DNA: TGTGCCAGCAGCGTAGGACTAGCGAGCTACAATGAGCAGTTCTTC. The rearrangement uses TRBV9 and TRBJ2-1; 8 bases fit TRBD2. The CDR3 extends over 15 amino acids. V shed 0 bases and J 3 bases; nucleotides not matched to a gene: 2. CDR1 is SGDLS, CDR2 YYNGEE, per germline.

This clonotype was observed many times. J is TRBJ1-1 and V is TRBV7-9; D is ambiguous. V lost 5 bases and J lost 2, with 3 bases in between. The length of the CDR3 is 11 residues. The germline V gene has CDR1 SEHNR and CDR2 FQNEAQ (reference sequence). CDR3 residues: CASSRNTEAFF. The CDR3, as DNA: TGTGCCAGCAGCCGTAACACTGAAGCTTTCTTT.

The chain has TRBV4-2 and TRBJ2-2; TRBD2 aligns across 9 bases. The CDR3 spans 17 residues. After removal of 0 bases from V and 4 bases from J, the junction contained 6 bases not matched to a gene. CDR1 is LGHNA and CDR2 is YNFKEQ in the germline V gene. CDR3 sequence (DNA): TGTGCCAGCAGCCAAGATTTGCTAGCGGGGACCACCGGGGAGCTGTTTTTT. It translates to CASSQDLLAGTTGELFF.

At least ten counts were recorded for this clonotype. The gene calls are TRBV2 and TRBJ2-3; D may be TRBD1 (5 bases). This CDR3 region has 13 residues. Trimming pared 6 bases from V and 6 bases from J, leaving 13 bases between. CDR1 SNHLY and CDR2 FYNNEI come from the germline V gene. In nucleotides, the CDR3 is TGTGCCAGCAGCCTACAGGCCGGTGATACGCAGTATTTT. Translated, it gives CASSLQAGDTQYF.

This clonotype was picked up a small number of times. The chain couples TRBV6-2 or TRBV6-3 to TRBJ2-7; TRBD2 matches at 10 bases. The V segment lost 7 bases and the J segment 5 bases; nucleotides outside the gene matches: 8. The CDR3 is made up of 14 amino acids. Germline V gene lookup returns CDR1 MNHEY and CDR2 SVGEGT. CDR3 sequence reads: CASTLAGGGNEQYF. CDR3 bases: TGTGCCAGCACCTTAGCGGGAGGAGGGAACGAGCAGTACTTC.

This clonotype occurred many times. This chain joins TRBV12-3 or TRBV12-4 and TRBJ2-1, with a possible D match to TRBD2 (6 bases). The V gene lost 3 bases and the J gene lost 10 bases, with 7 bases spanning the gap. CDR3 length: 11 residues. CDR3 region: CASSFREEQFF. As DNA, the CDR3 is TGTGCCAGCAGTTTTCGGGAGGAGCAGTTCTTC.

This clonotype was counted between two and nine times. The J gene is TRBJ2-5, the V gene TRBV10-1; 7 positions match TRBD1. The germline V gene encodes CDR1 WNHNN and CDR2 SYGVQD (reference sequence). V was clipped by 2 bases and J by 0 bases; unmatched bases: 6. CDR3 length equals 16 residues. CDR3 protein: CASSENRGRHQETQYF. CDR3 sequence (DNA): TGCGCCAGCAGTGAGAACAGGGGAAGACACCAAGAGACCCAGTACTTC.

This chain links TRBV6-2 or TRBV6-3 with TRBJ1-6, with D perhaps TRBD1 (5 bases). V lost 6 bases, J lost 4 bases, and 13 bases lay in between. Germline V gene sequence: CDR1 MNHEY, CDR2 SVGEGT. The CDR3 loop spans 15 amino acids. CDR3 nucleotide sequence: TGTGCCAGCAGATCTGGACAAGATTATAATTCACCCCTCCACTTT. Translation: CASRSGQDYNSPLHF.

Only a few counts were recorded for this clonotype. The genes are TRBV20-1 and TRBJ2-7; 7 bases are a match to TRBD2. The CDR3 runs to 13 residues. With V trimmed by 5 bases and J by 1 base, 5 bases remained unmatched. In germline, CDR1 is DFQATT, CDR2 SNEGSKA (reference sequence). CDR3 loop: CSAGDGGSYEQYF. The CDR3 nucleotides are TGCAGTGCTGGGGACGGGGGGTCCTACGAGCAGTACTTC.

This CDR3 reads CAWRLAGGTDTQYF. The CDR3 DNA follows: TGTGCCTGGAGGCTAGCGGGGGGCACAGATACGCAGTATTTT. V gene TRBV30 combines with J gene TRBJ2-3, with 10 bases identical to TRBD2. Germline V lookup: CDR1 GTSNPN, CDR2 SVGIG (reference sequence). V shed 3 bases and J 1 base; nucleotides not matched to a gene: 1. This CDR3 region has 14 residues.